This entry is about one T cell receptor beta chain. Seattle patients were enrolled during active infection and followed longitudinally. The data originate from a study of blood T cell repertoires in COVID-19. Study in general: From the United States, Italy and Spain came samples of acute and convalescent COVID-19. T cells, B-cell-depleted T cells, or PBMCs supplied cDNA or gDNA.

As processed by the authors: From reference gene primer amplification, estimates of nucleated cell counts were derived. Measured with immunoSEQ multiplex PCR; TCRdb has only the in-frame clones, and not every one. V, J and clone size derive from that table, while D and trimming were established from the DNA sequence. The data contain some 320,000 clones, roughly nine tenths of them singletons. The CDR3 covers 13 residues. The V end lost 3 bases, the J end lost 8 bases, and 12 bases lay between the germline ends. Germline assignment: CDR1 SGHTS and CDR2 YDEGEE. The source of this sequence is a woman in her twenties or thirties with COVID-19, enrolled during active disease. The rearrangement uses TRBV5-8 and TRBJ2-1; D is unresolved. The sample comprised peripheral blood. The CDR3 region has the DNA TGTGCCAGCAGCTCAGTGAGGTGGGATGAGCAGTTCTTC. It codes for CASSSVRWDEQFF.